These T cell receptor beta chains were read from a single sample in a study of cytomegalovirus exposure and HLA in healthy donors. Produced via immunoSEQ multiplex PCR; TCRdb's table is partial and in-frame only. Found here are about 160,000 clones, around 77% of them singletons; the top ten hold approximately 1.6%. Sequencing was carried out using PBMCs. The receptors were gathered from a woman aged 25 to 39 in good health and CMV-seronegative. The CDR3 runs from the conserved cysteine through the conserved F or W. The D gene is left open where the match is weak. Size values are once, few and many counts, or a class for expanded clones, and some rows have none.

v_call: TRBV6-5
j_call: TRBJ2-3
cdr3_length: 15
d_call: TRBD2
clone_size: once
cdr3_aa: CASSYGLGRSDTQYF
cdr3_nt: TGTGCCAGCAGTTACGGACTAGGGAGGAGTGATACGCAGTATTTT

v_call: TRBV5-6
j_call: TRBJ2-7
cdr3_length: 14
d_call: TRBD1
clone_size: few
cdr3_aa: CASSLGDRSYEQYF
cdr3_nt: TGTGCCAGCAGCTTGGGGGACAGGTCTTACGAGCAGTACTTC

v_call: TRBV4-1
j_call: TRBJ2-7
cdr3_length: 15
d_call: TRBD2
clone_size: -
cdr3_aa: CASSQVGGAGYEQYF
cdr3_nt: TGCGCCAGCAGCCAAGTCGGGGGGGCCGGCTACGAGCAGTACTTC

v_call: TRBV5-4
j_call: TRBJ2-7
cdr3_length: 13
d_call: -
clone_size: -
cdr3_aa: CASSFGSSYEQYF
cdr3_nt: TGTGCCAGCAGCTTCGGGAGTTCCTACGAGCAGTACTTC

v_call: TRBV6-4
j_call: TRBJ1-2
cdr3_length: 14
d_call: -
clone_size: few
cdr3_aa: CASSDSIGAGGYTF
cdr3_nt: TGTGCCAGCAGTGACTCGATAGGGGCTGGGGGCTACACCTTC

v_call: TRBV9
j_call: TRBJ2-6
cdr3_length: 16
d_call: TRBD1
clone_size: -
cdr3_aa: CASSGTTGAGANVLTF
cdr3_nt: TGTGCCAGCAGCGGGACCACAGGGGCTGGGGCCAACGTCCTGACTTTC

v_call: TRBV27
j_call: TRBJ2-7
cdr3_length: 11
d_call: -
clone_size: few
cdr3_aa: CASTWGGEQYF
cdr3_nt: TGTGCCAGCACCTGGGGAGGCGAGCAGTACTTC

v_call: TRBV13
j_call: TRBJ2-7
cdr3_length: 15
d_call: TRBD2
clone_size: -
cdr3_aa: CASSRGTSGRAGQYF
cdr3_nt: TGTGCCAGCAGCCGCGGGACTAGCGGGAGGGCCGGCCAGTACTTC

v_call: TRBV18
j_call: TRBJ2-3
cdr3_length: 17
d_call: -
clone_size: -
cdr3_aa: CASSQSPSGGSTDTQYF
cdr3_nt: TGTGCCAGCTCACAATCCCCAAGTGGGGGGAGCACAGATACGCAGTATTTT

v_call: TRBV19
j_call: TRBJ1-2
cdr3_length: 18
d_call: TRBD1
clone_size: -
cdr3_aa: CASSTLRAGTDLNYGYTF
cdr3_nt: TGTGCCAGTAGTACCCTCCGTGCCGGGACAGACCTTAACTATGGCTACACCTTC

v_call: TRBV5-1
j_call: TRBJ1-1
cdr3_length: 14
d_call: -
clone_size: few
cdr3_aa: CASSPRGGGQEAFF
cdr3_nt: TGCGCCAGCAGCCCCCGGGGAGGCGGGCAGGAAGCTTTCTTT

v_call: TRBV6-4
j_call: TRBJ2-5
cdr3_length: 18
d_call: -
clone_size: once
cdr3_aa: CASSDPWTLTGLGETQYF
cdr3_nt: TGTGCCAGCAGTGACCCTTGGACGTTAACAGGGTTGGGAGAGACCCAGTACTTC

v_call: TRBV7-9
j_call: TRBJ2-5
cdr3_length: 14
d_call: TRBD2
clone_size: -
cdr3_aa: CASSYLGGQETQYF
cdr3_nt: TGTGCCAGCAGCTATCTCGGGGGGCAAGAGACCCAGTACTTC

v_call: TRBV6-1
j_call: TRBJ1-5
cdr3_length: 16
d_call: -
clone_size: -
cdr3_aa: CASSALRRGQDQPQHF
cdr3_nt: TGTGCCAGCAGTGCCTTACGAAGGGGTCAGGATCAGCCCCAGCATTTT

v_call: TRBV30
j_call: TRBJ2-7
cdr3_length: 13
d_call: TRBD2
clone_size: -
cdr3_aa: CACASGGSYEQYF
cdr3_nt: TGTGCCTGTGCTAGCGGAGGCTCCTACGAGCAGTACTTC

v_call: TRBV4-2
j_call: TRBJ1-5
cdr3_length: 16
d_call: TRBD1
clone_size: -
cdr3_aa: CASSNDRVGANQPQHF
cdr3_nt: TGTGCCAGCAGCAATGACAGGGTGGGGGCCAATCAGCCCCAGCATTTT

v_call: TRBV19
j_call: TRBJ1-5
cdr3_length: 16
d_call: TRBD1
clone_size: -
cdr3_aa: CASCRGTGGPNQPQHF
cdr3_nt: TGTGCCAGTTGCAGGGGGACAGGGGGCCCCAATCAGCCCCAGCATTTT

v_call: TRBV5-1
j_call: TRBJ1-2
cdr3_length: 14
d_call: -
clone_size: -
cdr3_aa: CASSLVSRDYGYTF
cdr3_nt: TGCGCCAGCAGCTTGGTTAGCAGAGACTATGGCTACACCTTC

v_call: TRBV2
j_call: TRBJ1-1
cdr3_length: 13
d_call: -
clone_size: -
cdr3_aa: CASIHRMNTEAFF
cdr3_nt: TGTGCCAGCATCCACAGAATGAACACTGAAGCTTTCTTT

v_call: TRBV10-3
j_call: TRBJ2-3
cdr3_length: 16
d_call: -
clone_size: -
cdr3_aa: CAISDSRGGLTDTQYF
cdr3_nt: TGTGCCATCAGTGATAGTAGGGGGGGCCTCACAGATACGCAGTATTTT

v_call: TRBV6-1
j_call: TRBJ2-1
cdr3_length: 14
d_call: TRBD1
clone_size: many
cdr3_aa: CASSWTGGYNEQFF
cdr3_nt: TGTGCCAGCAGTTGGACAGGGGGCTACAATGAGCAGTTCTTC

v_call: TRBV7-9
j_call: TRBJ2-7
cdr3_length: 12
d_call: TRBD1
clone_size: few
cdr3_aa: CASRDRVYEQYF
cdr3_nt: TGTGCCAGCAGGGACAGGGTTTACGAGCAGTACTTC

v_call: TRBV30
j_call: TRBJ1-2
cdr3_length: 13
d_call: -
clone_size: -
cdr3_aa: CAWSTLRWGGYPF
cdr3_nt: TGTGCCTGGAGTACGCTTAGATGGGGGGGCTACCCCTTC

v_call: TRBV20-1
j_call: TRBJ2-1
cdr3_length: 10
d_call: -
clone_size: once
cdr3_aa: CSASWEVEFF
cdr3_nt: TGCAGTGCTAGCTGGGAGGTCGAGTTCTTC

v_call: TRBV11-2
j_call: TRBJ1-5
cdr3_length: 14
d_call: -
clone_size: -
cdr3_aa: CASSLYGSNQPQHF
cdr3_nt: TGTGCCAGCAGCTTGTACGGGAGCAATCAGCCCCAGCATTTT

v_call: TRBV2
j_call: TRBJ1-5
cdr3_length: 14
d_call: TRBD1
clone_size: once
cdr3_aa: CASNTQGAGQPQHF
cdr3_nt: TGTGCCAGCAACACGCAGGGGGCAGGTCAGCCCCAGCATTTT

v_call: TRBV14
j_call: TRBJ1-1
cdr3_length: 11
d_call: -
clone_size: -
cdr3_aa: CASSRHGEAFF
cdr3_nt: TGTGCCAGCAGCCGCCACGGGGAAGCTTTCTTT

v_call: TRBV7-2
j_call: TRBJ2-2
cdr3_length: 14
d_call: -
clone_size: -
cdr3_aa: CASSTGGCTGELFF
cdr3_nt: TGTGCCTCCTCGACCGGGGGTTGCACCGGGGAGCTGTTTTTT

v_call: TRBV10-3
j_call: TRBJ2-5
cdr3_length: 16
d_call: TRBD1
clone_size: -
cdr3_aa: CAISEGTGELWETQYF
cdr3_nt: TGTGCCATCAGTGAGGGGACAGGGGAACTATGGGAGACCCAGTACTTC

v_call: TRBV4-1
j_call: TRBJ2-1
cdr3_length: 16
d_call: TRBD2
clone_size: -
cdr3_aa: CASSQASGLAYNEQFF
cdr3_nt: TGCGCCAGCAGCCAAGCCTCGGGACTAGCCTACAATGAGCAGTTCTTC

v_call: TRBV6-1
j_call: TRBJ1-1
cdr3_length: 14
d_call: -
clone_size: -
cdr3_aa: CASSQSQGNTEAFF
cdr3_nt: TGTGCCAGCAGTCAGTCACAGGGGAACACTGAAGCTTTCTTT

v_call: TRBV18
j_call: TRBJ1-5
cdr3_length: 15
d_call: TRBD1
clone_size: -
cdr3_aa: CASSLDRDGGQPQHF
cdr3_nt: TGTGCCAGCTCACTGGACAGGGACGGTGGACAGCCCCAGCATTTT

v_call: TRBV7-8
j_call: TRBJ1-5
cdr3_length: 13
d_call: TRBD1
clone_size: -
cdr3_aa: CASSEDRVQPQHF
cdr3_nt: TGTGCCAGCTCTGAGGACAGGGTTCAGCCCCAGCATTTT

v_call: TRBV29-1
j_call: TRBJ1-1
cdr3_length: 11
d_call: -
clone_size: -
cdr3_aa: CSVTENTEAFF
cdr3_nt: TGCAGCGTGACAGAGAACACTGAAGCTTTCTTT

v_call: TRBV6-6
j_call: TRBJ1-2
cdr3_length: 14
d_call: -
clone_size: -
cdr3_aa: CASSPEGGGYGYTF
cdr3_nt: TGTGCCAGCAGCCCCGAAGGGGGGGGATACGGCTACACCTTC

v_call: TRBV5-1
j_call: TRBJ2-1
cdr3_length: 17
d_call: TRBD1
clone_size: -
cdr3_aa: CASSLGGTARSYNEQFF
cdr3_nt: TGCGCCAGCAGCTTGGGGGGGACAGCCCGCTCCTACAATGAGCAGTTCTTC

v_call: TRBV6-5
j_call: TRBJ1-1
cdr3_length: 12
d_call: -
clone_size: once
cdr3_aa: CASSLRDTEAFF
cdr3_nt: TGTGCCAGCAGTCTTCGGGACACTGAAGCTTTCTTT

v_call: TRBV19
j_call: TRBJ2-1
cdr3_length: 12
d_call: -
clone_size: few
cdr3_aa: CASSIGGGEQFF
cdr3_nt: TGTGCCAGTAGTATTGGTGGAGGTGAGCAGTTCTTC

v_call: TRBV2
j_call: TRBJ2-1
cdr3_length: 14
d_call: TRBD2
clone_size: -
cdr3_aa: CASSQRTSNDEQFF
cdr3_nt: TGTGCCAGCAGCCAACGGACTAGCAACGATGAGCAGTTCTTC

v_call: TRBV9
j_call: TRBJ2-3
cdr3_length: 14
d_call: TRBD2
clone_size: -
cdr3_aa: CASSVVWGRGTQYF
cdr3_nt: TGTGCCAGCAGCGTAGTTTGGGGGAGGGGAACGCAGTATTTT

v_call: TRBV4-1
j_call: TRBJ1-6
cdr3_length: 15
d_call: -
clone_size: -
cdr3_aa: CASSQGRTGNSPLHF
cdr3_nt: TGCGCCAGCAGCCAAGGAAGGACGGGGAATTCACCCCTCCACTTT

v_call: TRBV6-1
j_call: TRBJ2-2
cdr3_length: 12
d_call: -
clone_size: -
cdr3_aa: CASSESSGELFF
cdr3_nt: TGTGCCAGCAGTGAGAGTTCCGGGGAGCTGTTTTTT

v_call: TRBV7-2
j_call: TRBJ2-7
cdr3_length: 14
d_call: -
clone_size: -
cdr3_aa: CASSLVQGSYEQYF
cdr3_nt: TGTGCCAGCAGCTTAGTTCAGGGCTCCTACGAGCAGTACTTC

v_call: TRBV27
j_call: TRBJ2-7
cdr3_length: 14
d_call: TRBD1
clone_size: -
cdr3_aa: CASSHRTGLFEQYF
cdr3_nt: TGTGCCAGCAGTCACCGGACAGGGTTGTTCGAGCAGTACTTC

v_call: TRBV9
j_call: TRBJ1-4
cdr3_length: 14
d_call: -
clone_size: -
cdr3_aa: CASSLGQPPEKLFF
cdr3_nt: TGTGCCAGCAGCTTGGGACAACCCCCTGAAAAACTGTTTTTT

v_call: TRBV18
j_call: TRBJ1-2
cdr3_length: 15
d_call: TRBD1
clone_size: -
cdr3_aa: CASSPVQGIGNGYTF
cdr3_nt: TGTGCCAGCTCACCGGTACAGGGGATCGGGAATGGCTACACCTTC

v_call: TRBV15
j_call: TRBJ2-3
cdr3_length: 13
d_call: -
clone_size: few
cdr3_aa: CATSRDERGTQYF
cdr3_nt: TGTGCCACCAGCAGAGATGAAAGGGGAACGCAGTATTTT

v_call: TRBV7-9
j_call: TRBJ1-2
cdr3_length: 16
d_call: TRBD1
clone_size: once
cdr3_aa: CASSTLSGTGAYGYTF
cdr3_nt: TGTGCCAGCAGCACCCTATCCGGGACAGGGGCCTATGGCTACACCTTC

v_call: TRBV9
j_call: TRBJ2-1
cdr3_length: 13
d_call: -
clone_size: -
cdr3_aa: CASSAEGVYEQFF
cdr3_nt: TGTGCCAGCAGCGCCGAGGGGGTCTATGAGCAGTTCTTC

v_call: TRBV5-6
j_call: TRBJ2-7
cdr3_length: 15
d_call: -
clone_size: few
cdr3_aa: CASSFFALFGTEQYF
cdr3_nt: TGTGCCAGCAGCTTTTTTGCATTATTCGGGACAGAGCAGTACTTC

v_call: TRBV5-4
j_call: TRBJ2-5
cdr3_length: 17
d_call: TRBD2
clone_size: -
cdr3_aa: CASSKGLGEESGETQYF
cdr3_nt: TGTGCCAGCAGCAAGGGACTAGGCGAGGAATCCGGGGAGACCCAGTACTTC

v_call: TRBV19
j_call: TRBJ2-2
cdr3_length: 15
d_call: -
clone_size: -
cdr3_aa: CASSIVLAGGGELFF
cdr3_nt: TGTGCCAGTAGTATTGTCCTAGCCGGAGGCGGGGAGCTGTTTTTT

v_call: TRBV7-6
j_call: TRBJ1-2
cdr3_length: 17
d_call: -
clone_size: -
cdr3_aa: CASSRTAGRGRESGYTF
cdr3_nt: TGTGCCAGCAGCCGTACCGCTGGGAGGGGAAGGGAAAGCGGCTACACCTTC

v_call: TRBV30
j_call: TRBJ2-7
cdr3_length: 12
d_call: -
clone_size: -
cdr3_aa: CAWSGANYEQYF
cdr3_nt: TGTGCCTGGAGTGGGGCTAACTACGAGCAGTACTTC

v_call: TRBV9
j_call: TRBJ2-7
cdr3_length: 16
d_call: TRBD1
clone_size: -
cdr3_aa: CASSEYPGQGFSEQYF
cdr3_nt: TGTGCCAGCAGCGAATATCCGGGACAGGGGTTTAGCGAGCAGTACTTC

v_call: TRBV19
j_call: TRBJ2-1
cdr3_length: 14
d_call: -
clone_size: -
cdr3_aa: CASRMGVGYNEQFF
cdr3_nt: TGTGCCAGCCGGATGGGCGTCGGCTACAATGAGCAGTTCTTC

v_call: TRBV5-4
j_call: TRBJ2-6
cdr3_length: 19
d_call: TRBD2
clone_size: -
cdr3_aa: CASRLGLAGGSSGANVLTF
cdr3_nt: TGTGCCAGCAGACTGGGACTAGCGGGGGGTAGCTCTGGGGCCAACGTCCTGACTTTC

v_call: TRBV7-2
j_call: TRBJ2-7
cdr3_length: 14
d_call: -
clone_size: -
cdr3_aa: CASSLAGARYEQYF
cdr3_nt: TGTGCCAGCAGCTTAGCAGGGGCCCGCTACGAGCAGTACTTC

v_call: TRBV29-1
j_call: TRBJ2-3
cdr3_length: 12
d_call: TRBD2
clone_size: -
cdr3_aa: CSVAGGPDTQYF
cdr3_nt: TGCAGCGTTGCGGGAGGGCCCGATACGCAGTATTTT

v_call: TRBV28
j_call: TRBJ2-3
cdr3_length: 17
d_call: -
clone_size: -
cdr3_aa: CASSSVAVTTGADTQYF
cdr3_nt: TGTGCCAGCAGTTCGGTAGCGGTTACTACAGGCGCAGATACGCAGTATTTT